The 30 T cell receptor beta chains below were found in one sample sequenced in a study of a mutant IDH1 vaccine in newly diagnosed glioma (dated by TCRdb to the early 2020s). What the time point label conveys for this sample: week 23, last vaccination. Each vaccine dose was 300 ug of a 20-mer mutant IDH1 peptide in Montanide, given subcutaneously with topical imiquimod. No antigen is known for these receptors. The library was produced with the immunoSEQ multiplex PCR assay. As stored in TCRdb, this immuneACCESS dataset retains in-frame rearrangements with V and J assigned. A fraction of the clones does not appear; measured against another copy, unresolved V genes explain less than half of the discrepancy, and the remainder lacks a known reason. Here the sample has about 20,000 clones; roughly four fifths occur a single time. The ten biggest clones cover roughly 13% of the sample. Sequencing was performed on PBMCs, taken from a glioma patient whose treatment included an IDH1 peptide vaccine. These receptors were taken from a man younger than 45 with glioma.

The J gene is TRBJ1-2, the V gene TRBV19; 7 positions match TRBD1. CDR1 and CDR2 (germline): LNHDA, SQIVND (reference sequence). This CDR3 region has 13 residues. V trimming: 5 bases; J trimming: 4 bases; junction bases outside the gene matches: 4. The CDR3, as DNA: TGTGCCAGTAGTCCAGGGGGTGCCTATGGCTACACCTTC. This codes for CASSPGGAYGYTF.

V gene TRBV5-4 combines with J gene TRBJ2-7; 12 positions match TRBD2. CDR1 and CDR2 from the germline V gene are SGHNT and YYREEE (reference sequence). V shed 4 bases and J 2 bases; nucleotides not matched to a gene: 4. CDR3 size: 15 residues. CDR3: CASSPRLAGAYEQYF. CDR3 sequence (DNA): TGTGCCAGCAGCCCACGACTAGCGGGAGCCTACGAGCAGTACTTC.

The chain uses TRBV10-3 and TRBJ2-7; a weak D match, TRBD1 (5 bases). V lost 7 bases and J 2 bases, leaving 12 bases between the germline ends. There are 13 residues in the CDR3. The germline V gene has CDR1 ENHRY and CDR2 SYGVKD. The chain's CDR3 is CAITFDRAYEQYF. CDR3 bases: TGTGCCATCACCTTCGACAGAGCCTACGAGCAGTACTTC.

This chain uses TRBV30 with TRBJ2-4, with 8 bases fitting TRBD2. With V trimmed by 5 bases and J by 7 bases, 10 bases remained unmatched. The CDR3 consists of 14 residues. Germline V lookup: CDR1 GTSNPN, CDR2 SVGIG (reference sequence). The CDR3 DNA reads as TGTGCCTGGGGACCAGCGGGAGACGGGAACATTCAGTACTTC. The encoded protein is CAWGPAGDGNIQYF.

The rearrangement links TRBV27 to TRBJ1-2; maybe TRBD1 (6 bases). The CDR3 extends over 14 amino acids. Trimming shortened V by 5 bases and J by 4 bases, and 14 bases separated the two germline ends. Germline V gene lookup returns CDR1 MNHEY and CDR2 SMNVEV (reference sequence). The CDR3 nucleotides read TGTGCCAGCAGTGTAGCGGGGGCCGTCTATGGCTACACCTTC. Protein: CASSVAGAVYGYTF.

The V and J genes are TRBV7-9 and TRBJ2-1, with 9 bases aligning to TRBD2. Germline CDR1 is SEHNR and CDR2 is FQNEAQ (reference sequence). V shed 0 bases and J 3 bases; nucleotides not matched to a gene: 3. The CDR3 is 16 amino acids. The CDR3 reads CASSLALAGVYNEQFF. CDR3 coding DNA: TGTGCCAGCAGCTTAGCACTAGCGGGCGTCTACAATGAGCAGTTCTTC.

V is TRBV5-1 and J is TRBJ2-1, with a weak D call TRBD2 (5 bases). Looked up from germline, CDR1 is SGHRS and CDR2 is YFSETQ. This CDR3 comprises 14 residues. The V gene lost 0 bases and the J gene lost 13 bases, with 17 bases spanning the gap. DNA of the CDR3: TGCGCCAGCAGCTTGGTCCCTAGCAACCCCGGCCAGTTCTTC. Translating it yields CASSLVPSNPGQFF.

The V gene is TRBV7-7, the J gene TRBJ2-5; either TRBD1 or TRBD2 may supply D (6 bases each). The CDR3 contains 14 residues. Germline V gives CDR1 SSHAT, CDR2 FNYEAQ (reference sequence). V dropped 4 bases and J dropped 5 bases, with 14 bases sitting between them. The CDR3 DNA sequence: TGTGCCAGCAGCTCCCCCGGGGGCGCGGAGACCCAGTACTTC. This sequence encodes CASSSPGGAETQYF.

This clone was detected a few times. The chain links TRBV5-1 to TRBJ1-1; 7 bases match TRBD1. The germline V gene encodes CDR1 SGHRS and CDR2 YFSETQ. The CDR3 is 14 residues long. V lost 4 bases to trimming and J lost 3 bases; unmatched junction nucleotides: 6. CDR3 nucleotides: TGCGCCAGCAGCCTTCACAGGGGAGACACTGAAGCTTTCTTT. This codes for CASSLHRGDTEAFF.

This chain links TRBV4-1 with TRBJ2-3, with 11 bases lining up with TRBD2. V shed 0 bases and J 8 bases; nucleotides not matched to a gene: 10. CDR1 is MGHRA and CDR2 is YSYEKL in the germline V gene. This CDR3 has 17 residues. CDR3 sequence reads: CASSQEGLAVWSGTQYF. CDR3 DNA sequence: TGCGCCAGCAGCCAAGAGGGACTAGCGGTATGGAGTGGTACGCAGTATTTT.

The V and J genes are TRBV15 and TRBJ2-1, with unresolved D. Germline CDR1 is LNHNV and CDR2 is YYDKDF (reference sequence). There are 15 residues in the CDR3. The ends were cut back, 1 base at V and 4 bases at J, with 11 bases in the middle. The CDR3 is CATSRGARSYNEQFF. Here the CDR3 DNA reads TGTGCCACCAGCAGAGGGGCCAGGAGTTACAATGAGCAGTTCTTC. The full variable domain, with the rest looked up from reference TRBV15 and TRBJ2-1, is DAMVIQNPRYQVTQFGKPVTLSCSQTLNHNVMYWYQQKSSQAPKLLFHYYDKDFNNEADTPDNFQSRRPNTSFCFLDIRSPGLGDTAMYLCATSRGARSYNEQFFGPGTRLTVL.

V usage is TRBV5-6 and J usage is TRBJ2-5; 9 nucleotides agree with TRBD1. J gave up 4 bases and V 3 bases, and 1 base lay outside the gene matches. Germline loops: CDR1 SGHDT, CDR2 YYEEEE. The CDR3 sequence is 13 residues long. The CDR3 coding sequence is TGTGCCAGCAGCTCGACAGGGGGAGAGACCCAGTACTTC. It encodes CASSSTGGETQYF.

This clone is labeled large. This chain links TRBV27 with TRBJ1-1, with TRBD1 as a possible D gene (5 bases). The length of the CDR3 is 15 residues. Trimming took 4 bases from V and 1 from J, leaving 13 bases between them. CDR1 MNHEY and CDR2 SMNVEV come from the germline V gene (reference sequence). The CDR3 is CASSWDGGENTEAFF. The DNA for the CDR3 is TGTGCCAGCAGTTGGGACGGCGGGGAGAACACTGAAGCTTTCTTT.

In its sample, this clone was seen once. The chain recombines TRBV11-2 with TRBJ2-7; 11 positions match TRBD2. Germline V gene data show CDR1 as SGHAT and CDR2 as FQNNGV. The CDR3 runs 15 residues. V was pared by 4 bases and J by 3 bases, with 5 bases of the junction left unmatched. CDR3 sequence: CASSSRLAGIYEQYF. The CDR3 DNA follows: TGTGCCAGCAGCTCTCGACTAGCGGGGATCTACGAGCAGTACTTC.

A single count supports this clone. The rearrangement joins TRBV13 to TRBJ2-7; 13 bases fit TRBD2. The CDR3 is 15 amino acids. Trimming took 6 bases from V and 4 from J; bases not matched to a gene: 6. Germline CDR1 reads PRHDT; CDR2 reads FYEKMQ (reference sequence). CDR3 bases: TGTGCCAGCAGTCCTACTAGCGGGAGGGGATACGAGCAGTACTTC. Amino acid sequence: CASSPTSGRGYEQYF.

The V call is TRBV5-4, the J call TRBJ1-1; D remains unclear. The CDR3 sequence is 14 residues long. Germline-derived CDR1 and CDR2 are SGHNT and YYREEE (reference sequence). Trimming took off 4 bases at V and 3 bases at J, with 13 bases between the two ends. Here the CDR3 DNA reads TGTGCCAGCAGCCTTAGGACCGGGGACACTGAAGCTTTCTTT. It translates to CASSLRTGDTEAFF.

This clone turned up a few times. The chain is built from TRBV28 and TRBJ1-5; D gene uncertain. CDR3 size: 13 residues. The ends were cut back, 11 bases at V and 2 bases at J, with 13 bases in the middle. Germline CDR1 and CDR2: MDHEN and SYDVKM. Here the CDR3 DNA reads TGTGCCTGCAAAATCGAAGGCAATCAGCCCCAGCATTTT. This encodes CACKIEGNQPQHF.

The V and J genes are TRBV6-1 and TRBJ2-5, with no clear D. The end of the DNA fits TRBJ2-7 better, so the J call may be wrong. Germline V CDR1 and CDR2: MNHNS, SASEGT. The CDR3 sequence is 13 residues long. Written as DNA, the CDR3 is TGTGCCAGCTCAACCGTCAACTCCTACGAGCAGTACTTC. This translates into CASSTVNSYEQYF.

A single count supports this clone. The DNA of the CDR3 is TGTGCCAGCAGTTTACAGTTCTCCTACGAGCAGTACTTC. Amino acids: CASSLQFSYEQYF. V is TRBV27 and J is TRBJ2-7; D call uncertain. The CDR3 length is 13 residues. Trimming stripped 2 bases from V and 0 bases from J, with 5 bases between. Germline V gene data show CDR1 as MNHEY and CDR2 as SMNVEV (reference sequence).

The chain carries TRBV5-1 and TRBJ2-5, with 9 bases lining up with TRBD1. The junction had 3 bases not matched to a gene; V was cut back by 4 bases and J by 2 bases. Germline V gene sequence: CDR1 SGHRS, CDR2 YFSETQ. The CDR3 runs to 14 residues. The CDR3 DNA reads as TGCGCCAGCAGCGCCGGGACAGGGCAAGAGACCCAGTACTTC. It codes for CASSAGTGQETQYF.

The sample holds one count of this clone. V gene TRBV5-1 combines with J gene TRBJ2-3; weak D call: TRBD1 (6 bases). The CDR3 is 14 amino acids. V gave up 1 base and J gave up 4 bases, with 10 bases separating them. The germline V gene encodes CDR1 SGHRS and CDR2 YFSETQ. CDR3 DNA sequence: TGCGCCAGCAGCTTGATTGAGGGGGCAGATACGCAGTATTTT. This encodes CASSLIEGADTQYF.

This clone showed up just a few times. The rearrangement links TRBV6-4 to TRBJ1-5; D is uncertain. There are 13 residues in the CDR3. V was shortened by 4 bases and J by 4 bases, with 8 bases between the two germline ends. Germline-derived CDR1 and CDR2 are MRHNA and SNTAGT. Written as DNA, the CDR3 is TGTGCCAGCAGTGTCGGGCCGAATCAGCCCCAGCATTTT. Translated, it gives CASSVGPNQPQHF.

The chain joins TRBV6-5 to TRBJ1-1; no clear D gene. CDR1 is MNHEY and CDR2 is SVGAGI in the germline V gene. The length of the CDR3 is 15 residues. Trimming removed 3 bases from V and 6 bases from J, with 17 bases in between. The CDR3 loop reads CASSYKGSLQPEAFF. Here the CDR3 DNA reads TGTGCCAGCAGTTATAAAGGATCCCTACAACCTGAAGCTTTCTTT.

The table lists this clone with a count of one. The chain joins TRBV5-1 to TRBJ2-5; the D gene is possibly TRBD1 (6 bases). The length of the CDR3 is 15 residues. From germline, CDR1 is SGHRS and CDR2 YFSETQ. V shed 0 bases and J shed 4 bases, with 13 bases lying between them. The CDR3 reads CASSLDRRGGETQYF. The CDR3 coding sequence is TGCGCCAGCAGCTTGGACCGCAGGGGCGGAGAGACCCAGTACTTC.

The table lists this clone with a count of one. The chain is built from TRBV11-2 and TRBJ2-1; tentatively, D is TRBD1 or TRBD2 (6 bases each). Trimming cost V 10 bases and J 8 bases, with 18 bases left between them. Germline CDR1 reads SGHAT; CDR2 reads FQNNGV. This CDR3 has 13 amino acids. DNA for the CDR3: TGTGCCACAAAGGGGGGTGGGGGCTATGAGCAGTTCTTC. This encodes CATKGGGGYEQFF.

The chain recombines TRBV27 with TRBJ2-7; TRBD1 matches 9 bases. Trimming at V came to 1 base and at J to 4 bases, leaving 5 bases not matched to a gene. The CDR3 sequence is 15 residues long. The V gene's germline CDR1 is MNHEY and CDR2 SMNVEV (reference sequence). CDR3 protein: CASSLFGQGIYEQYF. The CDR3 DNA is TGTGCCAGCAGTTTATTTGGACAGGGGATTTACGAGCAGTACTTC.

The genes are TRBV11-2 and TRBJ2-3; D tentatively reads TRBD1 or TRBD2 (5 bases each). CDR1 is SGHAT and CDR2 is FQNNGV in the germline V gene. The CDR3 is made up of 11 amino acids. V dropped 4 bases and J dropped 7 bases, with 6 bases sitting between them. Here the CDR3 DNA reads TGTGCCAGCAGCTGGGGGAATACGCAGTATTTT. Its protein product is CASSWGNTQYF.

V is TRBV11-2 and J is TRBJ1-2, with D possibly matching TRBD1 (6 bases). Germline CDR1 SGHAT, CDR2 FQNNGV. The CDR3 is 17 amino acids. V lost 1 base to trimming and J lost 4 bases, with 19 bases between them. In DNA, the CDR3 is TGTGCCAGCAGCTTAGCGGGAGGGACAAGGGAATCCTATGGCTACACCTTC. As protein: CASSLAGGTRESYGYTF.

This chain connects TRBV19 to TRBJ1-2; the D is unclear. The CDR3 has 12 residues. Per the germline V gene, CDR1 is LNHDA and CDR2 is SQIVND (reference sequence). V was trimmed by 5 bases and J by 4 bases, leaving 8 bases between them. The CDR3 protein is CASSQSLYGYTF. CDR3 DNA: TGTGCCAGTAGTCAGTCACTCTATGGCTACACCTTC.

The chain combines TRBV7-8 with TRBJ2-2, with D unclear. The CDR3 totals 15 residues. Between the trimmed V and J ends, which lost 5 bases and 2 bases, there was a span of 12 bases. Germline V gene sequence: CDR1 SGHVS, CDR2 FQNEAQ. CDR3 sequence: CASSLRLSNTGELFF. CDR3 DNA: TGTGCCAGCAGCCTCCGGCTATCTAACACCGGGGAGCTGTTTTTT. Using reference TRBV7-8 and TRBJ2-2 for the parts outside the CDR3, the full variable domain is GAGVSQSPRYKVAKRGQDVALRCDPISGHVSLFWYQQALGQGPEFLTYFQNEAQLDKSGLPSDRFFAERPEGSVSTLKIQRTQQEDSAVYLCASSLRLSNTGELFFGEGSRLTVL.